The following is a T cell receptor (beta chain) sequence with its context. Within the sample, other DNA sequences also encode this same CDR3. The CDR3 consists of 14 residues. The junction had 5 bases not matched to a gene; V was cut back by 4 bases and J by 7 bases. CDR1 is MNHEY and CDR2 is SVGAGI in the germline V gene. The data derive from a study of blood T cell repertoires in COVID-19. Measured with immunoSEQ multiplex PCR; TCRdb has only the in-frame clones, and not every one. Of around 450,000 clones listed, around 89% were seen once; the top ten hold more than 4%. The clonotype comes from a woman between 25 and 40 years old with acute or convalescent COVID-19. The sequenced sample consisted of peripheral blood. This chain uses TRBV6-5 with TRBJ1-4, with 8 bases identical to TRBD1. CDR3 coding DNA: TGTGCCAGCAGTTCTACAGGGGGTGCTGAAAAACTGTTTTTT. It codes for CASSSTGGAEKLFF.